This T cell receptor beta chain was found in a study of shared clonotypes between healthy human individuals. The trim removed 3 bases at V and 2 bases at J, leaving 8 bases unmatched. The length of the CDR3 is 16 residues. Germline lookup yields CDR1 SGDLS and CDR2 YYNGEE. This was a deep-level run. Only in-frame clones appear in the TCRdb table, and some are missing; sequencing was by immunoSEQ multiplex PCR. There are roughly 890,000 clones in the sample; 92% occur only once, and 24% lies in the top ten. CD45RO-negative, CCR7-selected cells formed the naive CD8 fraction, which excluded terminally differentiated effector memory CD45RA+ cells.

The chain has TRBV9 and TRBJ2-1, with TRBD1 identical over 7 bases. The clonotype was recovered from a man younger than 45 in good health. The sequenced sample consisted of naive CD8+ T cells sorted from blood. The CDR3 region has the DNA TGTGCCAGCAGCGCCCTGGGGGACAGAACCTACAATGAGCAGTTCTTC. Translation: CASSALGDRTYNEQFF.